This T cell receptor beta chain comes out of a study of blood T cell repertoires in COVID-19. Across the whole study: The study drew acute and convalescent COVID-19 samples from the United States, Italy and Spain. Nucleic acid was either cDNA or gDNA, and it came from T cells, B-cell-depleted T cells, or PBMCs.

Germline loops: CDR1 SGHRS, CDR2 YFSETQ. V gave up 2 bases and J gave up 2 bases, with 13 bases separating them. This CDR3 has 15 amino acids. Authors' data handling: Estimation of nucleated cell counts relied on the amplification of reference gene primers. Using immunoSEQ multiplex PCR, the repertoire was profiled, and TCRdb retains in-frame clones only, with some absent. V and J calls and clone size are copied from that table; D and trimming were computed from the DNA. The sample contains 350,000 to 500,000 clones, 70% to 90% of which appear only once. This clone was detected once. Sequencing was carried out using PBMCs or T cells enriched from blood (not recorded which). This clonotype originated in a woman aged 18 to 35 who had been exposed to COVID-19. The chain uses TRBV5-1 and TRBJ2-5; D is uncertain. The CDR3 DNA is TGCGCCAGCAGCTTAGCGAGCTTGGAACAAGAGACCCAGTACTTC. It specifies CASSLASLEQETQYF.